Listed below are T cell receptor beta chains from one sample, sequenced in a study of control samples from healthy donors and cancer patients. TCRdb's copy holds only in-frame clones and misses some; the assay was immunoSEQ multiplex PCR. The table has roughly 80,000 clones, roughly 88% seen once; the top ten hold around 5.7%. Sequenced material: blood. The receptor set was obtained from a woman in her 50s in good health. CDR3s include the opening cysteine and the closing phenylalanine or tryptophan. D genes are given only for firm matches. A clone size is listed for some rows: how often the clone was seen (once, few, many), or a class if it is expanded.

V gene: TRBV19; D gene: -; clone size: -; J gene: TRBJ2-2; CDR3 protein: CASSGDTRTGELFF; CDR3 DNA: TGTGCCAGTAGTGGGGACACCAGGACCGGGGAGCTGTTTTTT
V gene: TRBV5-5; D gene: -; clone size: -; J gene: TRBJ1-6; CDR3 protein: CASSLVGGYNSPLHF; CDR3 DNA: TGTGCCAGCAGCTTGGTCGGAGGGTATAATTCACCCCTCCACTTT
V gene: TRBV19; D gene: -; clone size: once; J gene: TRBJ2-5; CDR3 protein: CASSINRQETQYF; CDR3 DNA: TGTGCCAGTAGTATTAACAGGCAAGAGACCCAGTACTTC
V gene: TRBV18; D gene: -; clone size: -; J gene: TRBJ1-1; CDR3 protein: CASSPSEGLDTEAFF; CDR3 DNA: TGTGCCAGCTCACCATCTGAGGGTTTAGACACTGAAGCTTTCTTT
V gene: TRBV5-1; D gene: -; clone size: -; J gene: TRBJ1-5; CDR3 protein: CASSLGGINQPQHF; CDR3 DNA: TGCGCCAGCAGCTTAGGAGGAATCAATCAGCCCCAGCATTTT
V gene: TRBV18; D gene: -; clone size: -; J gene: TRBJ2-2; CDR3 protein: CASSPLQFPETGELFF; CDR3 DNA: TGTGCCAGCTCACCGCTACAGTTCCCGGAGACCGGGGAGCTGTTTTTT
V gene: TRBV15; D gene: -; clone size: -; J gene: TRBJ2-3; CDR3 protein: CATSIGGEADTQYF; CDR3 DNA: TGTGCCACCAGCATCGGCGGGGAAGCAGATACGCAGTATTTT
V gene: TRBV18; D gene: -; clone size: -; J gene: TRBJ1-5; CDR3 protein: CASSPVPSNQPQHF; CDR3 DNA: TGTGCCAGCTCACCCGTTCCGTCTAATCAGCCCCAGCATTTT
V gene: TRBV6-6; D gene: TRBD1; clone size: -; J gene: TRBJ1-1; CDR3 protein: CASSYSPGGNTEAFF; CDR3 DNA: TGTGCCAGCAGTTACTCCCCAGGGGGCAACACTGAAGCTTTCTTT
V gene: TRBV20-1; D gene: -; clone size: -; J gene: TRBJ1-2; CDR3 protein: CSASDSAALLLSNYGYTF; CDR3 DNA: TGCAGTGCTAGTGATTCTGCTGCTCTGCTTTTGTCTAACTATGGCTACACCTTC
V gene: TRBV6-6; D gene: -; clone size: -; J gene: TRBJ1-1; CDR3 protein: CASTQMEYTEAFF; CDR3 DNA: TGTGCCAGCACCCAAATGGAGTACACTGAAGCTTTCTTT
V gene: TRBV11-2; D gene: -; clone size: -; J gene: TRBJ1-2; CDR3 protein: CASSLILGPNYGYTF; CDR3 DNA: TGTGCCAGCAGCTTAATTCTGGGGCCTAACTATGGCTACACCTTC
V gene: TRBV4-1; D gene: TRBD1; clone size: -; J gene: TRBJ2-7; CDR3 protein: CASSQAGTGSYEQYF; CDR3 DNA: TGCGCCAGCAGCCAGGCCGGGACAGGGAGTTACGAGCAGTACTTC
V gene: TRBV5-1; D gene: TRBD2; clone size: -; J gene: TRBJ2-1; CDR3 protein: CASSLVLAGANEQFF; CDR3 DNA: TGCGCCAGCAGCCTGGTCCTAGCGGGGGCCAATGAGCAGTTCTTC
V gene: TRBV30; D gene: -; clone size: -; J gene: TRBJ2-2; CDR3 protein: CAWSVAQANTGELFF; CDR3 DNA: TGTGCCTGGAGTGTAGCTCAGGCGAACACCGGGGAGCTGTTTTTT
V gene: TRBV6-5; D gene: -; clone size: -; J gene: TRBJ1-5; CDR3 protein: CASSFGNSNQPQHF; CDR3 DNA: TGTGCCAGCAGTTTCGGGAATAGCAATCAGCCCCAGCATTTT
V gene: TRBV10-3; D gene: TRBD1; clone size: few; J gene: TRBJ2-1; CDR3 protein: CASNIGTGTYNEQFF; CDR3 DNA: TGTGCCTCCAACATCGGGACAGGGACCTACAATGAGCAGTTCTTC
V gene: TRBV2; D gene: -; clone size: -; J gene: TRBJ1-2; CDR3 protein: CASSVRNYGYTF; CDR3 DNA: TGTGCCAGCAGTGTGAGGAACTATGGCTACACCTTC
V gene: TRBV2; D gene: -; clone size: -; J gene: TRBJ1-1; CDR3 protein: CASRTQGRGTEAFF; CDR3 DNA: TGTGCCAGCAGGACCCAGGGGAGAGGGACTGAAGCTTTCTTT
V gene: TRBV2; D gene: -; clone size: -; J gene: TRBJ1-6; CDR3 protein: CASSPQYTDSPLHF; CDR3 DNA: TGTGCCAGCAGTCCTCAGTATACGGATTCACCCCTCCACTTT
V gene: TRBV3-1/TRBV3-2; D gene: -; clone size: -; J gene: TRBJ2-5; CDR3 protein: CASSQGSGYQETQYF; CDR3 DNA: TGTGCCAGCAGCCAAGGCTCCGGGTACCAAGAGACCCAGTACTTC
V gene: TRBV19; D gene: -; clone size: -; J gene: TRBJ1-1; CDR3 protein: CASSKGLNTEAFF; CDR3 DNA: TGTGCCAGCTCGAAAGGTTTGAACACTGAAGCTTTCTTT
V gene: TRBV27; D gene: -; clone size: -; J gene: TRBJ1-2; CDR3 protein: CASSLSYNPEYGYTF; CDR3 DNA: TGTGCCAGCAGTTTAAGCTACAATCCAGAATATGGCTACACCTTC
V gene: TRBV10-2; D gene: -; clone size: -; J gene: TRBJ2-2; CDR3 protein: CASLQGPTGELFF; CDR3 DNA: TGCGCCAGTTTGCAGGGTCCCACCGGGGAGCTGTTTTTT
V gene: TRBV30; D gene: -; clone size: -; J gene: TRBJ1-5; CDR3 protein: CAAQWASNQPQHF; CDR3 DNA: TGTGCTGCCCAATGGGCTAGCAATCAGCCCCAGCATTTT
V gene: TRBV6-6; D gene: TRBD1; clone size: -; J gene: TRBJ1-1; CDR3 protein: CASSYPQGGTEAFF; CDR3 DNA: TGTGCCAGCAGTTACCCACAGGGGGGCACTGAAGCTTTCTTT
V gene: TRBV5-4; D gene: -; clone size: -; J gene: TRBJ2-6; CDR3 protein: CASSLFTDGANVLTF; CDR3 DNA: TGTGCCAGCAGCTTGTTTACGGATGGGGCCAACGTCCTGACTTTC
V gene: TRBV4-1; D gene: TRBD2; clone size: -; J gene: TRBJ2-1; CDR3 protein: CASSDGGGSYNEQFF; CDR3 DNA: TGCGCCAGCAGCGACGGCGGGGGCTCCTACAATGAGCAGTTCTTC
V gene: TRBV11-2; D gene: -; clone size: once; J gene: TRBJ2-7; CDR3 protein: CASSLVVGASSYEQYF; CDR3 DNA: TGTGCCAGCAGCTTAGTTGTGGGGGCAAGCTCCTACGAGCAGTACTTC
V gene: TRBV7-7; D gene: -; clone size: -; J gene: TRBJ2-1; CDR3 protein: CASSLLGQDEQFF; CDR3 DNA: TGTGCCAGCAGCTTATTGGGGCAGGATGAGCAGTTCTTC
V gene: TRBV30; D gene: -; clone size: -; J gene: TRBJ2-2; CDR3 protein: CAWSQQAEELFF; CDR3 DNA: TGTGCCTGGAGTCAACAAGCAGAGGAGCTGTTTTTT
V gene: TRBV6-5; D gene: -; clone size: once; J gene: TRBJ2-3; CDR3 protein: CASSPRDRTDTQYF; CDR3 DNA: TGTGCCAGCAGCCCCAGGGATAGAACAGATACGCAGTATTTT
V gene: TRBV11-3; D gene: -; clone size: -; J gene: TRBJ2-2; CDR3 protein: CASSRGGELFF; CDR3 DNA: TGTGCCAGCAGTAGGGGAGGGGAGCTGTTTTTT
V gene: TRBV19; D gene: -; clone size: once; J gene: TRBJ2-1; CDR3 protein: CASSLRSVNNEQFF; CDR3 DNA: TGTGCCAGTAGTCTTAGGTCTGTGAACAATGAGCAGTTCTTC
V gene: TRBV3-1/TRBV3-2; D gene: TRBD1; clone size: -; J gene: TRBJ1-4; CDR3 protein: CASSQAGTGHLTNEKLFF; CDR3 DNA: TGTGCCAGCAGCCAAGCCGGGACAGGGCATTTAACTAATGAAAAACTGTTTTTT